These 21 T cell receptor beta chains originate from one sample sequenced in a study of post-analysis software for immune sequencing data. Included in the TCR beta cDNA libraries were unique molecular identifiers. TCRdb called the PCR reads again in MiXCR, with one record for every CDR3 protein. Of hundreds of thousands of distinct CDR3 sequences listed, roughly three fifths are singletons. Broader study findings: In patients, five TRBV segments were more frequent than in controls, with TRBV5-6, TRBV5-1 and TRBV20-1 among them.

Their antigens remain unidentified. Material for sequencing was blood. These TCRs come from a girl aged 2-15 years with multiple sclerosis.

The chain uses TRBV7-3 and TRBJ2-1, with 7 bases matching TRBD2. Germline V gene sequence: CDR1 SGHTA, CDR2 FQGTGA. V was pared by 1 base and J by 4 bases, with 4 bases of the junction left unmatched. The CDR3 covers 15 residues. CDR3 sequence (DNA): TGTGCCAGCAGCTTAAAAGTGGGACTATACAATGAGCAGTTCTTC. Amino acid sequence: CASSLKVGLYNEQFF.

The chain joins TRBV12-3 or TRBV12-4 to TRBJ2-5; possibly TRBD2 for D (5 bases). V was trimmed by 0 bases and J by 0 bases, leaving 14 bases between them. The CDR3 is 17 residues long. The CDR3 DNA sequence: TGTGCCAGCAGTTTAGCGGGAGCCTCCGAGTACCAAGAGACCCAGTACTTC. It translates to CASSLAGASEYQETQYF.

The chain links TRBV11-3 to TRBJ2-5; D is unclear. The germline V gene encodes CDR1 SGHNT and CDR2 YENEEA. The CDR3 runs 14 residues. V lost 0 bases, J lost 9 bases, and 14 bases lay in between. In nucleotides, the CDR3 is TGTGCCAGCAGCTTAGATCTTGGAGCCCAGGCCCAGTACTTC. Its protein is CASSLDLGAQAQYF. Full variable domain (rest looked up from reference TRBV11-3 and TRBJ2-5): EAGVVQSPRYKIIEKKQPVAFWCNPISGHNTLYWYLQNLGQGPELLIRYENEEAVDDSQLPKDRFSAERLKGVDSTLKIQPAELGDSAVYLCASSLDLGAQAQYFGPGTRLLVL.

This clonotype was recorded a few times. This chain connects TRBV29-1 to TRBJ2-1; 11 bases are a match to TRBD2. The CDR3 length is 16 residues. CDR1 and CDR2 (germline): SQVTM, ANQGSEA. Trimming at V came to 3 bases and at J to 8 bases, leaving 12 bases not matched to a gene. The DNA for the CDR3 is TGCAGCGTTGACGGTGACCAACTAGCGGGAGATTATGAGCAGTTCTTC. The encoded protein is CSVDGDQLAGDYEQFF.

The V call is TRBV6-4, the J call TRBJ1-1; D is uncertain. Per the germline V gene, CDR1 is MRHNA and CDR2 is SNTAGT. Trimming took off 4 bases at V and 2 bases at J, with 8 bases between the two ends. The CDR3 loop spans 13 amino acids. The CDR3 is CASSGQLNTEAFF. CDR3 bases: TGTGCCAGCAGTGGCCAGCTCAACACTGAAGCTTTCTTT.

The V and J genes are TRBV20-1 and TRBJ2-3; 11 nucleotides match TRBD2. The germline CDR1 and CDR2 sequences are DFQATT and SNEGSKA (reference sequence). J was trimmed by 6 bases and V by 6 bases; bases with no gene match: 14. The CDR3 spans 16 residues. The CDR3 sequence is CSAVRRLAGFADTQYF. CDR3 bases: TGCAGTGCGGTTAGACGACTAGCGGGATTCGCGGATACGCAGTATTTT.

The chain carries TRBV7-6 and TRBJ1-2; TRBD1 is a possible D gene (5 bases). The CDR3 covers 14 residues. Germline CDR1 SGHVS, CDR2 FNYEAQ. The V end was cut by 5 bases, the J end by 8 bases, with 18 bases between. CDR3: CASSPLGPGEGYTF. CDR3 nucleotide sequence: TGTGCCAGCAGCCCACTAGGGCCGGGGGAAGGCTACACCTTC.

The CDR3 DNA reads TGCAGTGCTAGAGCGGCTAGCGGGAGGGGCACAGATACGCAGTATTTT. This translates into CSARAASGRGTDTQYF. V is TRBV20-1 and J is TRBJ2-3; TRBD2 agrees at 12 bases. The ends lost 1 base at V and 1 base at J; junction bases unmatched: 3. CDR3 length: 16 residues. Germline V gene sequence: CDR1 DFQATT, CDR2 SNEGSKA (reference sequence).

The chain links TRBV5-1 to TRBJ2-1, with TRBD2 identical over 7 bases. The CDR3 contains 14 residues. V dropped 3 bases and J dropped 8; count of bases not matched to a gene: 8. Germline V gene sequence: CDR1 SGHRS, CDR2 YFSETQ. Here the CDR3 reads CASSWTGREDEQFF. CDR3 nucleotide sequence: TGCGCCAGCAGCTGGACTGGCCGGGAGGATGAGCAGTTCTTC.

There are a few counts of this clonotype. J is TRBJ2-1 and V is TRBV15; D call uncertain. The CDR3 is 13 residues long. The V and J ends lost 0 bases and 5 bases respectively, with 5 bases between them. From germline, CDR1 is LNHNV and CDR2 YYDKDF (reference sequence). The CDR3, as DNA: TGTGCCACCAGCAGAGAGGGTCACAATGAGCAGTTCTTC. Its translation: CATSREGHNEQFF.

This clonotype was recorded only once. The rearrangement uses TRBV2 and TRBJ2-5, with TRBD2 as a possible D gene (6 bases). The germline V and J ends were trimmed by 6 bases and 5 bases, with 13 bases remaining between them. Germline V gives CDR1 SNHLY, CDR2 FYNNEI. CDR3 length: 13 residues. The DNA for the CDR3 is TGTGCCAGCAGGGGATGGGACTTGGAGACCCAGTACTTC. Protein: CASRGWDLETQYF.

This chain uses TRBV5-6 with TRBJ2-1; unclear D gene. This CDR3 spans 13 amino acids. Germline V CDR1 and CDR2: SGHDT, YYEEEE. Trimming shortened V by 7 bases and J by 4 bases, and 12 bases separated the two germline ends. CDR3 DNA: TGTGCCAGCGAGTGGGTTAAGTACAATGAGCAGTTCTTC. Residues: CASEWVKYNEQFF.

The V gene is TRBV13, the J gene TRBJ2-7; D might be TRBD2 (6 bases). The germline V and J ends were trimmed by 0 bases and 3 bases, with 9 bases remaining between them. CDR1 PRHDT and CDR2 FYEKMQ come from the germline V gene (reference sequence). The CDR3 is made up of 14 amino acids. CDR3 sequence reads: CASSLGLTSYEQYF. CDR3 DNA sequence: TGTGCCAGCAGCTTAGGCCTGACTAGCTACGAGCAGTACTTC. Based on the CDR3 plus reference TRBV13 and TRBJ2-7, the full variable domain is AAGVIQSPRHLIKEKRETATLKCYPIPRHDTVYWYQQGPGQDPQFLISFYEKMQSDKGSIPDRFSAQQFSDYHSELNMSSLELGDSALYFCASSLGLTSYEQYFGPGTRLTVT.

This rearrangement joins TRBV6-1 to TRBJ1-1; tentative D call: TRBD1 (5 bases). Germline CDR1 MNHNS, CDR2 SASEGT. The CDR3 spans 13 residues. V was shortened by 6 bases and J by 8 bases, with 16 bases between the two germline ends. The CDR3 coding sequence is TGTGCCAGCAGCGGGGGGGGAAACAGGGAAGCTTTCTTT. It is translated as CASSGGGNREAFF.

This chain uses TRBV10-3 with TRBJ2-7; D may be TRBD1 (6 bases). Germline V gene data show CDR1 as ENHRY and CDR2 as SYGVKD. The CDR3 runs to 13 residues. V gave up 4 bases and J gave up 2 bases, with 9 bases separating them. This CDR3 is CAISVGGTYEQYF. The CDR3 DNA follows: TGTGCCATCAGTGTAGGGGGAACCTACGAGCAGTACTTC.

This clonotype was found once. The chain joins TRBV5-1 to TRBJ1-1; D call uncertain. V was cut by 0 bases and J by 4 bases, with 10 bases left in between. The CDR3 length is 14 residues. The germline V gene has CDR1 SGHRS and CDR2 YFSETQ. The CDR3 DNA follows: TGCGCCAGCAGCTTGGGAACGGAGGGCACTGAAGCTTTCTTT. Its translation: CASSLGTEGTEAFF.

The J gene is TRBJ2-7, the V gene TRBV29-1; 7 positions agree with TRBD2. Germline CDR1 reads SQVTM; CDR2 reads ANQGSEA. J was trimmed by 0 bases and V by 0 bases; bases with no gene match: 8. This CDR3 spans 16 amino acids. In DNA form, the CDR3 reads TGCAGCGTTGAAGATCGGGGAGGGTCAAGCTCCTACGAGCAGTACTTC. Amino acid sequence: CSVEDRGGSSSYEQYF.

The V call is TRBV20-1, the J call TRBJ1-5, with 7 bases fitting TRBD1. V shed 1 base and J 12 bases; nucleotides not matched to a gene: 9. Looked up from germline, CDR1 is DFQATT and CDR2 is SNEGSKA (reference sequence). The CDR3 spans 13 residues. CDR3 sequence reads: CSARVTGNGHQHF. The CDR3 coding sequence is TGCAGTGCTAGAGTGACAGGGAATGGGCACCAGCATTTT.

This clonotype was seen just once. The chain employs TRBV5-1 and TRBJ2-5, with TRBD2 as a possible D gene (6 bases). Trimming cost V 2 bases and J 0 bases, with 8 bases left between them. Germline V gene sequence: CDR1 SGHRS, CDR2 YFSETQ. The CDR3 is made up of 14 amino acids. The CDR3: CASSFRDYQETQYF. In nucleotides, the CDR3 is TGCGCCAGCAGCTTCCGGGACTACCAAGAGACCCAGTACTTC.

The CDR3 region is CASSATGTLYGYTF. CDR3 DNA sequence: TGCGCCAGCAGCGCCACCGGGACACTCTATGGCTACACCTTC. The chain uses TRBV5-1 and TRBJ1-2; a weak D match, TRBD1 (6 bases). Germline V gene lookup returns CDR1 SGHRS and CDR2 YFSETQ. Trimming shortened V by 4 bases and J by 4 bases, and 14 bases separated the two germline ends. The CDR3 runs 14 residues.

V and J are TRBV29-1 and TRBJ2-7; D possibly corresponds to TRBD2 (6 bases). In germline, CDR1 is SQVTM, CDR2 ANQGSEA. The V and J ends lost 0 bases and 2 bases respectively, with 14 bases between them. There are 15 residues in the CDR3. The CDR3 protein is CSVEDRAGIPYEQYF. CDR3 nucleotide sequence: TGCAGCGTTGAAGATCGGGCGGGGATACCCTACGAGCAGTACTTC.